The 14 T cell receptor beta chains in this list originate from one sample, sequenced in a study of T-cell memory formation after mild COVID-19 (dated by TCRdb to the early 2020s). Library preparation used 5' RACE. This sample was sequenced with an Illumina NovaSeq 6000. Clones were called with MiXCR by TCRdb after fastp trimmed the public reads at Q25, and only in-frame beta chains were retained. Each record represents a unique CDR3 protein, reported with the most common genes and DNA among its rows. The sample contains some 350,000 distinct CDR3 sequences, 10% to 15% of them found a single time. The top ten hold roughly a fifth of the sample. Sequencing input: PBMCs or a T cell subset sorted from them (not recorded which). These receptors were collected from a young man who had mild COVID-19 (a few samples of this study predate the infection). The sample titles of this study are shuffled in the database, so cell type and time point are left out; the donor was told from shared clones.

V usage is TRBV6-6 and J usage is TRBJ1-1, with D unclear. The germline gives CDR1 MNHNY, CDR2 SVGAGI (reference sequence). CDR3 length equals 14 residues. Trimming left V 2 bases short and J 4 bases short, with 11 bases between. The CDR3 loop is CASSYVVEGTEAFF. In nucleotides, the CDR3 is TGTGCCAGCAGTTACGTGGTTGAGGGCACTGAAGCTTTCTTT.

In this sample, this clonotype turned up a few times. The chain couples TRBV6-5 to TRBJ1-4, with D unclear. Trimming took 2 bases from V and 10 from J, leaving 11 bases between them. The CDR3 has 13 residues. Germline V gives CDR1 MNHEY, CDR2 SVGAGI. The CDR3 nucleotides read TGTGCCAGCAGTTACGCCGGGATCGGAAAACTGTTTTTT. It yields the protein CASSYAGIGKLFF.

This clonotype has only a few counts. V gene TRBV7-8 combines with J gene TRBJ2-3; TRBD2 matches at 9 bases. The J segment lost 1 base and the V segment lost 5 bases, leaving 7 bases of the junction unmatched. Per germline, CDR1 SGHVS and CDR2 FQNEAQ. This CDR3 spans 16 amino acids. This CDR3 is CASSHLAGKRTDTQYF. DNA for the CDR3: TGTGCCAGCAGCCACCTAGCGGGGAAACGCACAGATACGCAGTATTTT.

Note on this clonotype: One end of the junction is discordant with germline, which a read error may explain. The chain recombines TRBV18 with TRBJ1-6, with unresolved D. The CDR3 has 14 amino acids. Germline V lookup: CDR1 KGHSH, CDR2 LQKENI. This CDR3 is CDSSPTGERSPLHF. Here the CDR3 DNA reads TGTGACAGCTCACCGACCGGCGAGAGATCACCCCTCCACTTT.

The V and J genes are TRBV7-9 and TRBJ1-4; no clear D gene. Trimming left V 2 bases short and J 4 bases short, with 8 bases between. CDR3 length equals 14 residues. Germline values: CDR1 SEHNR, CDR2 FQNEAQ (reference sequence). The CDR3 DNA follows: TGTGCCAGCAGCTTAAACAGTAATAATGAAAAACTGTTTTTT. This translates into CASSLNSNNEKLFF.

This clonotype showed up just a few times. The chain couples TRBV12-3 or TRBV12-4 to TRBJ2-5; D uncertain. Trimming stripped 3 bases from V and 6 bases from J, with 2 bases between. The CDR3 covers 10 residues. This CDR3 is CASSLKTQYF. The CDR3 nucleotides read TGTGCCAGCAGTTTGAAGACCCAGTACTTC.

This clonotype was observed a handful of times. The CDR3 here is CASSYSTSGLGEKLFF. In nucleotides, the CDR3 is TGTGCCAGCAGTTACTCGACGTCCGGTCTAGGTGAAAAACTGTTTTTT. V is TRBV6-5 and J is TRBJ1-4; D not resolved. Germline V gene sequence: CDR1 MNHEY, CDR2 SVGAGI. The CDR3 totals 16 residues. Deletions cut 0 bases from V and 7 bases from J, with 15 bases between.

The chain uses TRBV12-3 or TRBV12-4 and TRBJ1-1; D unclear. This CDR3 region has 12 residues. V was clipped by 4 bases and J by 7 bases, with 10 bases between them. CDR3 loop: CASSSRVGEAFF. In nucleotides, the CDR3 is TGTGCCAGCAGTTCCCGGGTTGGTGAAGCTTTCTTT.

V gene TRBV7-9 combines with J gene TRBJ1-2; weak D call: TRBD1 (6 bases). The CDR3 is made up of 13 amino acids. Germline loops: CDR1 SEHNR, CDR2 FQNEAQ (reference sequence). V dropped 1 base and J dropped 13 bases, with 16 bases sitting between them. For the CDR3, the DNA is TGTGCCAGCAGCTTAGACGTCCGGGACACCGGCACCTTC. Translated: CASSLDVRDTGTF.

This clonotype was seen repeatedly, ten times or more. V gene TRBV25-1 combines with J gene TRBJ2-7, with D uncertain. Germline CDR1 MGHDK, CDR2 SYGVNS. Trimming left V 1 base short and J 4 bases short, with 17 bases between. The CDR3 is made up of 16 amino acids. As DNA, the CDR3 is TGTGCCAGCAGTGAATGGATAGCCGTAAGGTCGTACGAGCAGTACGTC. Translating it yields CASSEWIAVRSYEQYV.

V is TRBV6-5 and J is TRBJ2-5; D is possibly TRBD2 (6 bases). This CDR3 has 15 amino acids. Germline V lookup: CDR1 MNHEY, CDR2 SVGAGI. V was cut by 0 bases and J by 4 bases, with 12 bases left in between. The CDR3: CASSYSCGAGETQYF. CDR3 bases: TGTGCCAGCAGTTACTCTTGTGGAGCGGGAGAGACCCAGTACTTC.

This clonotype turned up a few times. This chain's CDR3 is CASSQAGPNTIYF. The CDR3, as DNA: TGTGCCAGCAGCCAAGCAGGGCCCAACACCATATATTTT. The chain carries TRBV4-2 and TRBJ1-3; tentatively, D is TRBD1 (5 bases). The V and J ends lost 1 base and 7 bases respectively, with 8 bases between them. This CDR3 has 13 residues. Per germline, CDR1 LGHNA and CDR2 YNFKEQ.

The chain uses TRBV7-6 and TRBJ1-3, with TRBD1 as a possible D gene (5 bases). V shed 5 bases and J shed 4 bases, with 27 bases lying between them. The CDR3 is 19 residues long. Germline CDR1 is SGHVS and CDR2 is FNYEAQ. Here the CDR3 reads CASSPREGRGLTLGNTIYF. As DNA, the CDR3 is TGTGCCAGCAGCCCTCGGGAAGGGAGGGGCTTGACGTTGGGAAACACCATATATTTT.

In its sample, this clonotype was seen a few times. The chain has TRBV5-1 and TRBJ2-7; tentative D call: TRBD2 (6 bases). Trimming pared 4 bases from V and 3 bases from J, leaving 14 bases between. Germline CDR1 is SGHRS and CDR2 is YFSETQ. The CDR3 is 14 residues long. In DNA form, the CDR3 reads TGCGCCAGCAGCATCGCCGGGACTCGCTACGAGCAGTACTTC. Translating it yields CASSIAGTRYEQYF.